This T cell receptor beta chain was retrieved from a study of post-analysis software for immune sequencing data (dated by TCRdb to the mid-2010s). Context from the whole study: Disease courses on record covered relapsing-remitting, secondary progressive and progressive-relapsing multiple sclerosis, though some patients had no subtype annotation. Patient repertoires were compared against roughly 12 previously published healthy control repertoires from donors aged roughly 6 to 28 years. A subset of samples was prepared in parallel using single-end sample barcoding, then pooled and co-amplified after Illumina adapter ligation. Findings and caveats that apply to the study as a whole: The multiple sclerosis patient group was slightly younger than the control group. Compared with controls, multiple sclerosis patients had significantly lower normalized Chao1 diversity, a finding suggesting substantial peripheral T-cell clonal expansion. Roughly 5 TRBV segments, including TRBV5-6, TRBV5-1 and TRBV20-1, were significantly more frequent in patients than controls. Direct clustering with F measure showed strong co-clustering of samples prepared in the same batch, prompting a batch-effect correction.

This clonotype was seen more than once but under ten times. Its antigen has not been determined. Per-nucleotide qualities are absent, and no much larger clonotype sits a single base away. To demonstrate the VDJtools post-analysis software, TCR beta repertoires were profiled from the peripheral blood of more than ten young patients with multiple sclerosis. The multiple sclerosis patients were children and adolescents ranging in age from 6 to 15 years. Receptor libraries were prepared by PCR. Data came from an Illumina HiSeq 2500. To reduce PCR and sequencing biases, unique molecular identifiers were built into the TCR beta cDNA libraries. Per 1 to 10 million input T cells, some 500,000 cDNA molecules were obtained, such that each molecule approximated one T cell. The patient libraries were prepared and sequenced using the same protocol as the earlier healthy control dataset. Within a given batch, samples were prepared together, multiplexed and sequenced on the same HiSeq lane. The original methods were these. Raw barcoded reads were processed with MIGEC, and single-read molecular identifier groups were discarded before consensus assembly and CDR3 extraction. VDJtools was used for post-analysis of the clonotype tables, with diversity normalized by down-sampling every dataset to the smallest sample size. In repertoire overlap clustering, CDR3 amino acid sequences, but not nucleotide sequences, were matched to correct batch-related cross-sample contamination. The public sequencing data were trimmed at Q25 with fastp and processed into clonotypes with MiXCR by TCRdb, which kept only in-frame beta chains. CDR3 protein sequences are deduplicated, and each keeps its most common genes and DNA. In this record, the V and J calls reflect TCRdb's handling and not the investigators' own analysis. This sample holds approximately 770,000 distinct CDR3 sequences; around 46% were observed only once. Clones ranked in the top ten supply approximately 5% of the sample.

The CDR3 holds 16 amino acids from the cysteine to the phenylalanine. The DNA shown is the 48-base CDR3, in frame from base 1. For this chain, trimming is 5 bases at the V end and 0 bases at the J end, and the number of junction bases without a gene match is 7. CDR1 and CDR2, per the germline V gene (reference sequence), are DFQATT and SNEGSKA. This receptor chain uses TRBV20-1 and TRBJ2-3, with TRBD2 matching 11 junction bases. This clonotype was obtained from a girl aged 5-17 years with multiple sclerosis. Sequencing was performed on blood. The CDR3 protein: CSASPRTSGSTDTQYF. At the DNA level, the sequence is TGCAGTGCTTCTCCCCGGACTAGCGGGAGCACAGATACGCAGTATTTT.